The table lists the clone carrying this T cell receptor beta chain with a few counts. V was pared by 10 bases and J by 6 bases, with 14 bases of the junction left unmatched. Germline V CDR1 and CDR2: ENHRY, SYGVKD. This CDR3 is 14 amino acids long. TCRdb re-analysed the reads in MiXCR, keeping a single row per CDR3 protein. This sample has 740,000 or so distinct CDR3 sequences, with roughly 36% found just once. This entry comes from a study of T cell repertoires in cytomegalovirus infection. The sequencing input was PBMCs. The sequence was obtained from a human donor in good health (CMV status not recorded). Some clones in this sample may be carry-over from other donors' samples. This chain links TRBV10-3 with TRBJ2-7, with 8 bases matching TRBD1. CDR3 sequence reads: CATDGGQEHREQYF. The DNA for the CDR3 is TGTGCCACCGATGGGGGACAGGAACATCGCGAGCAGTACTTC.